The 24 T cell receptor beta chains listed next were all sequenced from one sample in a study of blood T cell repertoires in COVID-19 (dated by TCRdb to 2020 to 2022). Libraries were made using the immunoSEQ multiplex PCR assay. TCRdb stores this immuneACCESS table with in-frame sequences only. Part of the clones is absent; in the studies checked, under half of the shortfall reflects unresolved V genes, and no reason is known for the rest. In this sample the table shows 300,000 to 400,000 clones, approximately 85% of which occur a single time. The ten largest account for approximately 7.9% of the sample. The material sequenced was peripheral blood. The receptors stem from a human donor in a cohort sampled during active COVID-19.

The chain combines TRBV12-5 with TRBJ1-1, with 9 bases lining up with TRBD1. The ends lost 6 bases at V and 4 bases at J; junction bases unmatched: 3. Looked up from germline, CDR1 is LGHNT and CDR2 is FRNRAP. The CDR3 loop spans 13 amino acids. The CDR3, as DNA: TGTGCTAGTGGGGTGGACAGGGGCACTGAAGCTTTCTTT. Translating it yields CASGVDRGTEAFF.

CDR3 sequence (DNA): TGTGCCAGCCAGGGTGATCTAAATGAAAAACTGTTTTTT. As protein: CASQGDLNEKLFF. The chain links TRBV5-6 to TRBJ1-4; D is possibly TRBD1 (5 bases). Germline CDR1 reads SGHDT; CDR2 reads YYEEEE. Trimming shortened V by 7 bases and J by 5 bases, and 12 bases separated the two germline ends. This CDR3 has 13 residues. Supplemented by reference TRBV5-6 and TRBJ1-4, the full variable domain reads DAGVTQSPTHLIKTRGQQVTLRCSPKSGHDTVSWYQQALGQGPQFIFQYYEEEERQRGNFPDRFSGHQFPNYSSELNVNALLLGDSALYLCASQGDLNEKLFFGSGTQLSVL.

This clone has only one observation. This chain links TRBV10-3 with TRBJ2-7, with 7 bases lining up with TRBD1. From germline, CDR1 is ENHRY and CDR2 SYGVKD. V trimming: 2 bases; J trimming: 2 bases; junction bases outside the gene matches: 9. CDR3 length equals 16 residues. As DNA, the CDR3 is TGTGCCATCAGTGAGACGGACAGGCGAAAAACCTACGAGCAGTACTTC. Protein product: CAISETDRRKTYEQYF.

This clone was detected only a few times. The chain has TRBV20-1 and TRBJ2-7; 8 bases match TRBD2. J gave up 4 bases and V 3 bases, and 8 bases lay outside the gene matches. The CDR3 spans 14 residues. Germline V gene lookup returns CDR1 DFQATT and CDR2 SNEGSKA (reference sequence). The CDR3 sequence is CSASLGLGAYEQYF. CDR3 bases: TGCAGTGCTAGTTTGGGACTAGGGGCATACGAGCAGTACTTC.

The rearrangement uses TRBV14 and TRBJ1-1, with 8 bases fitting TRBD1. CDR1 SGHDN and CDR2 FVKESK come from the germline V gene. This CDR3 is 15 amino acids long. V gave up 1 base and J gave up 4 bases; unmatched junction bases: 5. CDR3 amino acids: CASSQARGRGTEAFF. The CDR3, as DNA: TGTGCCAGCAGCCAAGCCAGGGGGCGCGGCACTGAAGCTTTCTTT.

The chain couples TRBV6-2 or TRBV6-3 to TRBJ1-6; 7 nucleotides match TRBD1. Germline V gene lookup returns CDR1 MNHEY and CDR2 SVGEGT. V lost 5 bases to trimming and J lost 9 bases; unmatched junction nucleotides: 10. The CDR3 is made up of 15 amino acids. The CDR3 here is CASSNYPTGVSPLHF. The DNA of the CDR3 is TGTGCCAGCAGTAACTATCCTACAGGGGTTTCACCCCTCCACTTT.

The chain uses TRBV24-1 and TRBJ2-7; D gene unclear. Deletions cut 3 bases from V and 2 bases from J, with 7 bases between. CDR1 and CDR2 from the germline V gene are KGHDR and SFDVKD. This CDR3 spans 13 amino acids. CDR3 in DNA: TGTGCCACCAGTGATGGCTTTGCCTACGAGCAGTACTTC. Protein: CATSDGFAYEQYF.

The CDR3 DNA reads TGTGCCAGTAGTATCCAGCTAGCGGCCCCCGGGGAGCTGTTTTTT. Residues: CASSIQLAAPGELFF. The J gene is TRBJ2-2, the V gene TRBV19; TRBD2 aligns across 7 bases. Germline V lookup: CDR1 LNHDA, CDR2 SQIVND (reference sequence). J was trimmed by 6 bases and V by 3 bases; bases with no gene match: 7. The CDR3 has 15 residues.

J is TRBJ2-2 and V is TRBV19; 7 positions match TRBD2. CDR1 LNHDA and CDR2 SQIVND come from the germline V gene (reference sequence). Trimming took 8 bases from V and 2 from J; bases not matched to a gene: 5. The CDR3 totals 14 residues. CDR3 amino acids: CASSASGNTGELFF. Here the CDR3 DNA reads TGTGCCAGTTCGGCTAGCGGCAACACCGGGGAGCTGTTTTTT.

This clone was seen only once. This rearrangement joins TRBV5-5 to TRBJ2-3; 8 bases fit TRBD2. Germline values: CDR1 SGHKS, CDR2 YYEKEE (reference sequence). The CDR3 runs to 16 residues. Germline trimming cut 6 bases from V and 5 bases from J; bases unmatched to any gene: 14. The CDR3 spells CASTIRFSGVGDTQYF. CDR3 bases: TGTGCCAGCACCATTAGATTTAGCGGGGTGGGAGATACGCAGTATTTT.

With respect to this clone: Other DNA variants within this sample encode the same CDR3. CDR3 DNA sequence: TGCGCCAGCAGCTTGGCCTCCGGGGGGAGCACAGATACGCAGTATTTT. Protein sequence: CASSLASGGSTDTQYF. The chain employs TRBV5-1 and TRBJ2-3; 7 bases align to TRBD2. The CDR3 loop spans 16 amino acids. J lost 0 bases, V lost 0 bases, and 4 bases had no gene match. Looked up from germline, CDR1 is SGHRS and CDR2 is YFSETQ.

CDR3: CAREGLPNQPQHF. CDR3 nucleotides: TGCGCCAGAGAGGGACTTCCGAATCAGCCCCAGCATTTT. The chain is built from TRBV23-1 and TRBJ1-5; D might be TRBD1 (5 bases). TRBV23-1 is an ORF; its function is uncertain. The CDR3 spans 13 residues. V was clipped by 9 bases and J by 4 bases, with 13 bases between them.

J is TRBJ1-1 and V is TRBV7-9; D may be TRBD1 (5 bases). CDR3 length equals 15 residues. Germline CDR1 reads SEHNR; CDR2 reads FQNEAQ (reference sequence). Trimming shortened V by 0 bases and J by 4 bases, and 12 bases separated the two germline ends. The CDR3 nucleotides read TGTGCCAGCAGCTTAGCCCTCTCAGACAGCACTGAAGCTTTCTTT. Its translation is CASSLALSDSTEAFF.

The chain joins TRBV19 to TRBJ1-1; TRBD1 agrees at 9 bases. Trimming cost V 5 bases and J 8 bases; bases outside gene matches: 6. This CDR3 contains 13 residues. Germline CDR1 and CDR2: LNHDA and SQIVND (reference sequence). The CDR3: CASSAQGAREAFF. The CDR3 nucleotides are TGTGCCAGTAGTGCACAGGGGGCAAGGGAAGCTTTCTTT.

V is TRBV30 and J is TRBJ1-1; weak D call: TRBD1 (6 bases). CDR1 is GTSNPN and CDR2 is SVGIG in the germline V gene (reference sequence). V lost 3 bases to trimming and J lost 4 bases, with 15 bases between them. The CDR3 has 14 amino acids. CDR3 bases: TGTGCCTGGAGACCTTTTGGCAGGGGCACTGAAGCTTTCTTT. It translates to CAWRPFGRGTEAFF.

The rearrangement links TRBV13 to TRBJ2-3; D gene unclear. The V gene's germline CDR1 is PRHDT and CDR2 FYEKMQ (reference sequence). There are 14 residues in the CDR3. With 5 bases removed from V and 6 bases from J, the gap between germline ends came to 15 bases. For the CDR3, the DNA is TGTGCCAGCAGCCCTCGTGGGCTATATGATACGCAGTATTTT. This sequence encodes CASSPRGLYDTQYF.

V is TRBV10-2 and J is TRBJ2-4; 7 bases are a match to TRBD2. J was trimmed by 9 bases and V by 8 bases; bases with no gene match: 10. The CDR3 totals 13 residues. Germline loops: CDR1 WSHSY, CDR2 SAAADI. The CDR3 region is CASAGRGVGIQYF. The CDR3 DNA reads TGCGCCAGCGCGGGTCGGGGGGTGGGCATTCAGTACTTC.

V usage is TRBV30 and J usage is TRBJ1-5, with 8 bases lining up with TRBD1. This CDR3 is 13 amino acids long. J lost 2 bases, V lost 8 bases, and 5 bases had no gene match. Germline V gene lookup returns CDR1 GTSNPN and CDR2 SVGIG (reference sequence). The CDR3 bases are TGTGCCGGGGGACAGGTCGGCAATCAGCCCCAGCATTTT. Translating it yields CAGGQVGNQPQHF.

This clone was counted once. The rearrangement uses TRBV7-9 and TRBJ1-2; D unresolved. CDR1 and CDR2 (germline): SEHNR, FQNEAQ (reference sequence). The CDR3 is 12 amino acids. V dropped 5 bases and J dropped 2 bases, with 6 bases sitting between them. CDR3 bases: TGTGCCAGCAGCAGGGTAAACTATGGCTACACCTTC. Protein product: CASSRVNYGYTF.

As regards this clone: Distinct nucleotide sequences in the sample also encode this CDR3. This sequence joins TRBV6-5 and TRBJ1-1, with D possibly matching TRBD1 (6 bases). Trimming stripped 2 bases from V and 2 bases from J, with 9 bases between. CDR3 size: 14 residues. Per germline, CDR1 MNHEY and CDR2 SVGAGI. CDR3 nucleotides: TGTGCCAGCAGTTACCTGGGACAAAACACTGAAGCTTTCTTT. Translating it yields CASSYLGQNTEAFF.

The chain recombines TRBV11-2 with TRBJ1-1, with 7 bases identical to TRBD1. Trimming at V came to 1 base and at J to 1 base, leaving 6 bases not matched to a gene. Germline V lookup: CDR1 SGHAT, CDR2 FQNNGV. This CDR3 region has 16 residues. The CDR3 sequence is CASSLGQGIRNTEAFF. The CDR3 nucleotides are TGTGCCAGCAGCTTAGGACAGGGTATACGGAACACTGAAGCTTTCTTT.

The chain uses TRBV19 and TRBJ1-6; 7 nucleotides line up with TRBD1. After removal of 7 bases from V and 7 bases from J, the junction contained 10 bases not matched to a gene. Germline V gene lookup returns CDR1 LNHDA and CDR2 SQIVND (reference sequence). The CDR3 is 15 amino acids. In DNA, the CDR3 is TGTGCCAGTACCCCCCCGGGACAGCGAAATTCACCCCTCCACTTT. It specifies CASTPPGQRNSPLHF. Using reference TRBV19 and TRBJ1-6 for the parts outside the CDR3, the full variable domain is DGGITQSPKYLFRKEGQNVTLSCEQNLNHDAMYWYRQDPGQGLRLIYYSQIVNDFQKGDIAEGYSVSREKKESFPLTVTSAQKNPTAFYLCASTPPGQRNSPLHFGNGTRLTVT.

The V and J genes are TRBV4-2 and TRBJ1-2, with 8 bases that match TRBD1. With 4 bases clipped from V and 2 bases from J, the junction kept 0 bases outside the gene matches. The CDR3 runs 13 residues. Looked up from germline, CDR1 is LGHNA and CDR2 is YNFKEQ. For the CDR3, the DNA is TGTGCCAGCAGCCGGACAGGGAACTATGGCTACACCTTC. It specifies CASSRTGNYGYTF.

The chain combines TRBV5-1 with TRBJ2-5, with D unclear. V lost 4 bases, J lost 0 bases, and 4 bases lay in between. CDR3 length: 12 residues. CDR1 and CDR2 from the germline V gene are SGHRS and YFSETQ. CDR3 nucleotides: TGCGCCAGCAGCCAAAACCAAGAGACCCAGTACTTC. It is translated as CASSQNQETQYF.